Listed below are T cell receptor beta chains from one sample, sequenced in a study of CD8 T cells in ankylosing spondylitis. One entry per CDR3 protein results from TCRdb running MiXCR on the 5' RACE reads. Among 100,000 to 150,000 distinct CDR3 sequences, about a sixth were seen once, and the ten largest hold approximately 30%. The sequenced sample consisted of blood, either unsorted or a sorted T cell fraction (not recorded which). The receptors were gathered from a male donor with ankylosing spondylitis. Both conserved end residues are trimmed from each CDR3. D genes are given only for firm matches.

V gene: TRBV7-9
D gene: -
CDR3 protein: ASSFLPQSTNEKLF

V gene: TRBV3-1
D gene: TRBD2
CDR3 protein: ASSSLASGLPRGANVLT

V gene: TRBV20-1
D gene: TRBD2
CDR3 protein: SATSGSPRGELF

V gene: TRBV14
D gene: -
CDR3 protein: ASSMLAMNTEAF

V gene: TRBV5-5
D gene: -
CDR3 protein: ASSLGGAIGTSPYEQY

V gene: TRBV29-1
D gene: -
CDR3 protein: SVEGLVFGSYNEQF

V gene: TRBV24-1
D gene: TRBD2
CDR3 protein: ATSDRLAGPLSFSYNEQF

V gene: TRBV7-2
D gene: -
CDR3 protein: ASSLMTGEDYEQY

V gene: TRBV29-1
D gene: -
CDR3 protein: SGIVAPRNEQF

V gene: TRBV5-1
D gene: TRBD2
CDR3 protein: ASSPTIQGLAGWLNEQF

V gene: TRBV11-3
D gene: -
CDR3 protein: ASSFGTTNEQF

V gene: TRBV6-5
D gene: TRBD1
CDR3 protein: ASSYPTGGNGYT

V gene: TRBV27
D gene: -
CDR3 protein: ASSWTATNEKLF

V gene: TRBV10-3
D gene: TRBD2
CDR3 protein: ATFSGRTDYYEQY

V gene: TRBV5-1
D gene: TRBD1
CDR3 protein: ASSSGQGWDEQY

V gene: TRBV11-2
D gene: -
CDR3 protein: ASSLVSGEADTQY

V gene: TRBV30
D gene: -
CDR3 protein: AWRDNYGYT

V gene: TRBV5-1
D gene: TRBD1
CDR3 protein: ASSQPDRGHETQY

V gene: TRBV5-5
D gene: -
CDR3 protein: ASSQIYTGFNTEAF

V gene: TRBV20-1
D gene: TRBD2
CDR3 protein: SASPLVTSGRATDTQY

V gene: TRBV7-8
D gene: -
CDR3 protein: ASSLNRDYEQY

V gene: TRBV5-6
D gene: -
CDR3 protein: ASSLAREHNEQF

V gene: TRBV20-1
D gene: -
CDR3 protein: SANPTHYGYT

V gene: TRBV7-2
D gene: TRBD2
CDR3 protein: ASSKAPGLAYNEQF

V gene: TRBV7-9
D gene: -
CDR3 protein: ASSLERVEQY

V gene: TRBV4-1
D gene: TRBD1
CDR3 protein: ASSQPLTGGSPLH

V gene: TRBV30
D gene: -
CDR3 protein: AWSRDTGELF

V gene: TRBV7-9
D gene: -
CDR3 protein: ASSSPTLTRHNEQF

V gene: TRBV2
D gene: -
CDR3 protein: ASSDLGIRGANVLT

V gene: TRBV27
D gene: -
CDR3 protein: ASSLYPGRDGGYT

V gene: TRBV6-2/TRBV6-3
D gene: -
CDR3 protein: ASSMTGNTGELF

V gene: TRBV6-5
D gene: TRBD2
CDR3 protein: ASSYYLAGGSADTQY

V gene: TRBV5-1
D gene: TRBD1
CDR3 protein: ASDRTGGYNEQF

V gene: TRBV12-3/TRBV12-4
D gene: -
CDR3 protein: ASNARRGSQETQY

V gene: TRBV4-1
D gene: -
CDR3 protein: ASSQDMGDATEAF

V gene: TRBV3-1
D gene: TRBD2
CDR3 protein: ASSQDRWAGEPF

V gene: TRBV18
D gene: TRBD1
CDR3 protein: ASSPTFWGQGLNGYT

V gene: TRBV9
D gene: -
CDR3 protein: ASSALGSSYDEQF

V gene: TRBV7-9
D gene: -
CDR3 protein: ATLSRLEQF

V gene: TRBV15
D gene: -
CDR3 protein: ATSTGGGPGTEAF

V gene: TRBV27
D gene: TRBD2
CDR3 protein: ASSSGTSSGYEQY

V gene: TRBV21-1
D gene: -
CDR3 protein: ASSLSRGPYEQY

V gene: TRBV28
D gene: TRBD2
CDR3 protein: ASSRNPGLAGAPGNEQF

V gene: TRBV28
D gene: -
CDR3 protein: ASRLGGGGFNSPLH

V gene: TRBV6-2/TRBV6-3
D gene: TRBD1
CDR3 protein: ASRPQGYNEQF

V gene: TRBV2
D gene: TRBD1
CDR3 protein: ARGGQGPNNEQF

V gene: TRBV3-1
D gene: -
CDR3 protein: ASSDDFTYEQY

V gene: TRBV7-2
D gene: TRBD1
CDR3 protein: ASSSNRGKYTEAF

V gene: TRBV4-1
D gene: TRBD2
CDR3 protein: ASSQVLADYQETQY

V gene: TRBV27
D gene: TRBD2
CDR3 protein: AATSGTGELF

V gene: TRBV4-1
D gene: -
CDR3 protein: ASSQDMRINSYEQY

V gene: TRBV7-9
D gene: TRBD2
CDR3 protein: ASSLVASGVGGNEQF

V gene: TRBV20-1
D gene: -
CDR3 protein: SAPPRGRGEAF

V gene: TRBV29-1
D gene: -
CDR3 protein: SVEIPTVRGTQY

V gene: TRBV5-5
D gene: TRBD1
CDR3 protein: ASSSSRTGSTGELF

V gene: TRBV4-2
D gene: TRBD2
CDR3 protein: ASGEGETQY

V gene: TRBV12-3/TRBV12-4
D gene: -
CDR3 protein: ASSLAYGRNSPLH

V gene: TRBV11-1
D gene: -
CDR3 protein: ASSPGVGTGDTQY

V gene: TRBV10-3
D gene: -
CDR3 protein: AISGDPWRKNEAF

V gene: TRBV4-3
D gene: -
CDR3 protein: ASSQDRATSFGEQY